A single sample gave rise to the 11 T cell receptor beta chains below, sequenced in a study of Graves' ophthalmopathy and Graves' hyperthyroidism. Scientists amplified the TCR beta CDR3 regions from RNA transcripts. Second-round multiplex PCR followed a first-round RT-PCR using HTBI primers. TCRdb itself ran the multiplex PCR reads through MiXCR, one entry per CDR3 protein. The sample has roughly 220,000 distinct CDR3 sequences; 40% to 50% are singletons. What was sequenced was peripheral blood. These TCRs come from an adult man with Graves' ophthalmopathy.

The CDR3 reads CASGLYPYEQYF. DNA for the CDR3: TGTGCTAGTGGTTTGTACCCCTACGAGCAGTACTTC. This sequence joins TRBV12-5 and TRBJ2-7; D unresolved. The length of the CDR3 is 12 residues. CDR1 and CDR2 (germline): LGHNT, FRNRAP. The V gene lost 2 bases and the J gene lost 2 bases, with 4 bases spanning the gap.

J is TRBJ1-5 and V is TRBV2; 9 nucleotides match TRBD1. Germline V gene lookup returns CDR1 SNHLY and CDR2 FYNNEI. The CDR3 contains 14 residues. V lost 5 bases, J lost 7 bases, and 6 bases stayed unmatched. The CDR3 nucleotides read TGTGCCAGCAGTTTGGGACAGGGTGAGCAGCCCCAGCATTTT. It translates to CASSLGQGEQPQHF.

The chain combines TRBV20-1 with TRBJ1-1; 7 bases line up with TRBD1. Trimming at V came to 1 base and at J to 7 bases, leaving 9 bases not matched to a gene. CDR3 length: 14 residues. Germline CDR1 DFQATT, CDR2 SNEGSKA (reference sequence). CDR3 DNA: TGCAGTGCTAGAGGGCGACAGGGACCGAGTGAAGCTTTCTTT. It encodes CSARGRQGPSEAFF.

CDR3 loop: CASRPGTATNEKLFF. The CDR3, as DNA: TGTGCCAGCAGACCCGGGACGGCGACTAATGAAAAACTGTTTTTT. The chain uses TRBV7-9 and TRBJ1-4; possible D gene TRBD1, 5 bases. V was cut by 6 bases and J by 2 bases, with 13 bases left in between. The CDR3 is made up of 15 amino acids. Germline CDR1 is SEHNR and CDR2 is FQNEAQ (reference sequence).

This chain connects TRBV5-5 to TRBJ1-5, with TRBD1 identical over 7 bases. V was clipped by 3 bases and J by 1 base; unmatched bases: 13. The germline V gene encodes CDR1 SGHKS and CDR2 YYEKEE (reference sequence). The CDR3 covers 18 residues. The CDR3 nucleotides are TGTGCCAGCAGCTCGTCGGGGGGAGGGGGCGCAAGCAATCAGCCCCAGCATTTT. Its protein is CASSSSGGGGASNQPQHF.

J is TRBJ2-7 and V is TRBV14, with a tentative D call TRBD2 (7 bases). V lost 1 base and J 7 bases, leaving 14 bases between the germline ends. The CDR3 runs 14 residues. Germline CDR1 is SGHDN and CDR2 is FVKESK. As DNA, the CDR3 is TGTGCCAGCAGCCAAGGCGGGGGACACGGGGAGCAGTACTTC. Protein: CASSQGGGHGEQYF.

This clonotype turned up a few times. The J gene is TRBJ2-2, the V gene TRBV24-1, with D possibly matching TRBD1 (5 bases). The CDR3 spans 15 residues. From germline, CDR1 is KGHDR and CDR2 SFDVKD. V lost 5 bases, J lost 0 bases, and 9 bases lay in between. The CDR3 spells CATSGAQANTGELFF. DNA for the CDR3: TGTGCCACCAGTGGTGCACAGGCGAACACCGGGGAGCTGTTTTTT.

The V and J genes are TRBV20-1 and TRBJ2-7, with 11 bases aligning to TRBD1. Germline CDR1 and CDR2: DFQATT and SNEGSKA (reference sequence). Trimming removed 5 bases from V and 7 bases from J; junction bases left unmatched: 10. The CDR3 runs to 14 residues. As DNA, the CDR3 is TGCAGTGCTGGAGGACAGGGGGCTAGGGAGGAGCAGTACTTC. This translates into CSAGGQGAREEQYF.

The table lists this clonotype with a few counts. The rearrangement links TRBV7-9 to TRBJ2-2; TRBD2 might be the D (6 bases). The V and J ends lost 6 bases and 6 bases respectively, with 17 bases between them. This CDR3 region has 15 residues. Germline CDR1 is SEHNR and CDR2 is FQNEAQ (reference sequence). Written as DNA, the CDR3 is TGTGCCAGCAGTCAACCGACTTGGGGGGCCGGGGAGCTGTTTTTT. It codes for CASSQPTWGAGELFF.

This chain links TRBV20-1 with TRBJ1-1; possibly TRBD1 for D (6 bases). The CDR3 sequence is 12 residues long. Trimming shortened V by 6 bases and J by 5 bases, and 13 bases separated the two germline ends. Germline lookup yields CDR1 DFQATT and CDR2 SNEGSKA (reference sequence). The CDR3 nucleotides read TGCAGTGCGAGGAGGGGGGGGACTGAAGCTTTCTTT. As protein: CSARRGGTEAFF.

The V and J genes are TRBV20-1 and TRBJ1-1; 10 bases align to TRBD1. Germline assignment: CDR1 DFQATT and CDR2 SNEGSKA (reference sequence). Trimming took 6 bases from V and 4 from J; bases not matched to a gene: 5. CDR3 length equals 13 residues. CDR3 loop: CSADDRGLTEAFF. In nucleotides, the CDR3 is TGCAGTGCCGACGACAGGGGGCTCACTGAAGCTTTCTTT.